The 30 T cell receptor beta chains below were found in one sample sequenced in a study of shared clonotypes between healthy human individuals. The method was immunoSEQ multiplex PCR; TCRdb's version includes in-frame clones alone and lacks a portion of them. Of a few hundred thousand clones in the sample, around 78% were seen once. The specimen sequenced was PBMCs. These receptors all come from a middle-aged woman in good health. Some clones in this sample may be carry-over from other donors' samples.

The rearrangement joins TRBV7-2 to TRBJ2-7, with TRBD2 matching 14 bases. From germline, CDR1 is SGHTA and CDR2 FQGNSA. This CDR3 spans 17 amino acids. The V gene end was trimmed by 0 bases and the J gene end by 4 bases; junction bases not matched to a gene: 5. The CDR3 DNA reads as TGTGCCAGCAGCTTAGCGGGGACTAGCGGGAGCAGTTACGAGCAGTACTTC. This gives the protein CASSLAGTSGSSYEQYF.

A few counts support this clone. This chain connects TRBV19 to TRBJ2-2, with D perhaps TRBD2 (6 bases). V lost 5 bases and J 8 bases, leaving 12 bases between the germline ends. This CDR3 is built from 13 residues. The V gene's germline CDR1 is LNHDA and CDR2 SQIVND (reference sequence). CDR3 loop: CASSAGGAGELFF. The DNA of the CDR3 is TGTGCCAGTAGTGCAGGAGGGGCTGGGGAGCTGTTTTTT. The whole variable domain, filled in from reference TRBV19 and TRBJ2-2, reads DGGITQSPKYLFRKEGQNVTLSCEQNLNHDAMYWYRQDPGQGLRLIYYSQIVNDFQKGDIAEGYSVSREKKESFPLTVTSAQKNPTAFYLCASSAGGAGELFFGEGSRLTVL.

A remark on this clone: This specimen includes other DNA sequences encoding the same CDR3. The chain employs TRBV7-2 and TRBJ2-7; the D is unclear. Trimming removed 1 base at V and 4 bases at J, with 8 bases between. The CDR3 covers 13 residues. Per the germline V gene, CDR1 is SGHTA and CDR2 is FQGNSA. The CDR3 nucleotides are TGTGCCAGCAGCTTAGGCCCGCTTTACGAGCAGTACTTC. The encoded protein is CASSLGPLYEQYF. The whole variable domain, remainder taken from reference TRBV7-2 and TRBJ2-7, is GAGVSQSPSNKVTEKGKDVELRCDPISGHTALYWYRQSLGQGLEFLIYFQGNSAPDKSGLPSDRFSAERTGGSVSTLTIQRTQQEDSAVYLCASSLGPLYEQYFGPGTRLTVT.

As regards this clone: This specimen includes other DNA sequences encoding the same CDR3. The DNA of the CDR3 is TGTGCCAGCAGTGACGGGGGAGAGCAGTACTTC. This sequence encodes CASSDGGEQYF. The rearrangement links TRBV2 to TRBJ2-7; D possibly corresponds to TRBD2 (6 bases). The V end lost 3 bases, the J end lost 7 bases, and 7 bases lay between the germline ends. Germline CDR1 and CDR2: SNHLY and FYNNEI. This CDR3 is built from 11 residues. Full variable domain (outside the CDR3, taken from reference TRBV2 and TRBJ2-7): EPEVTQTPSHQVTQMGQEVILRCVPISNHLYFYWYRQILGQKVEFLVSFYNNEISEKSEIFDDQFSVERPDGSNFTLKIRSTKLEDSAMYFCASSDGGEQYFGPGTRLTVT.

The gene calls are TRBV5-1 and TRBJ2-2; TRBD1 aligns across 8 bases. Unmatched junction bases numbered 6, after V lost 4 bases and J lost 4 bases. This CDR3 contains 15 residues. Germline V gene data show CDR1 as SGHRS and CDR2 as YFSETQ. In DNA form, the CDR3 reads TGCGCCAGCAGCCCCCAGGGGGCAGGCACCGGGGAGCTGTTTTTT. It codes for CASSPQGAGTGELFF. Looking up the rest from reference TRBV5-1 and TRBJ2-2 gives the full variable domain: KAGVTQTPRYLIKTRGQQVTLSCSPISGHRSVSWYQQTPGQGLQFLFEYFSETQRNKGNFPGRFSGRQFSNSRSEMNVSTLELGDSALYLCASSPQGAGTGELFFGEGSRLTVL.

There are many counts of this clone. Other DNA sequences in the same sample also yield this CDR3. The chain joins TRBV7-3 to TRBJ2-5; D unclear. The CDR3 has 11 residues. Trimming removed 4 bases from V and 3 bases from J, with 3 bases in between. Germline V CDR1 and CDR2: SGHTA, FQGTGA. CDR3 sequence reads: CASSSEETQYF. The CDR3 DNA is TGTGCCAGCAGCTCAGAAGAGACCCAGTACTTC.

The chain joins TRBV27 to TRBJ2-7; weak D call: TRBD2 (7 bases). Looked up from germline, CDR1 is MNHEY and CDR2 is SMNVEV (reference sequence). The CDR3 consists of 14 residues. Trimming pared 2 bases from V and 3 bases from J, leaving 11 bases between. The CDR3 bases are TGTGCCAGCAGTTTAAAGGGGGGGGACTACGAGCAGTACTTC. Residues: CASSLKGGDYEQYF.

The chain recombines TRBV5-4 with TRBJ1-4; no definite D call. CDR3 length: 14 residues. Deletions cut 0 bases from V and 7 bases from J, with 10 bases between. Germline lookup yields CDR1 SGHNT and CDR2 YYREEE (reference sequence). The CDR3 bases are TGTGCCAGCAGCTTGGGACCGGATACTGAAAAACTGTTTTTT. It translates to CASSLGPDTEKLFF.

The chain uses TRBV27 and TRBJ2-2, with 10 nucleotides matching TRBD2. Trimming removed 5 bases from V and 2 bases from J; junction bases left unmatched: 8. CDR3 length: 17 residues. In germline, CDR1 is MNHEY, CDR2 SMNVEV (reference sequence). The CDR3 coding sequence is TGTGCCAGCAGTCCGAGCGGGAGGGCCGTTAACACCGGGGAGCTGTTTTTT. Translation: CASSPSGRAVNTGELFF.

This clone occurred many times. V and J are TRBV30 and TRBJ2-5, with D possibly TRBD2 on 7 matching bases. With 0 bases removed from V and 2 bases from J, the gap between germline ends came to 16 bases. This CDR3 contains 16 residues. Looked up from germline, CDR1 is GTSNPN and CDR2 is SVGIG (reference sequence). The CDR3 region is CAWSVGGVTGQETQYF. CDR3 sequence (DNA): TGTGCCTGGAGTGTAGGGGGGGTAACGGGGCAAGAGACCCAGTACTTC.

This clone was seen a handful of times. The chain combines TRBV28 with TRBJ2-7, with a tentative D call TRBD2 (7 bases). Between the trimmed V and J ends, which lost 6 bases and 6 bases, there was a span of 18 bases. The germline CDR1 and CDR2 sequences are MDHEN and SYDVKM. The CDR3 is made up of 14 amino acids. The CDR3 sequence: CASREGGINSEQYF. CDR3 in DNA: TGTGCCAGCAGAGAGGGGGGGATAAACTCCGAGCAGTACTTC.

This sequence joins TRBV5-1 and TRBJ2-3, with TRBD2 matching over 7 bases. This CDR3 has 15 amino acids. Trimming cost V 4 bases and J 0 bases; bases outside gene matches: 5. The germline V gene has CDR1 SGHRS and CDR2 YFSETQ. CDR3 region: CASSVSGASTDTQYF. The CDR3 DNA follows: TGCGCCAGCAGCGTGAGCGGGGCTAGCACAGATACGCAGTATTTT.

The DNA of the CDR3 is TGTGCCAGCAGTTTAGGGTCGGGGGGTGGAGGCTACACCTTC. It codes for CASSLGSGGGGYTF. This rearrangement joins TRBV27 to TRBJ1-2, with a possible D match to TRBD1 (5 bases). V was pared by 2 bases and J by 8 bases, with 15 bases between. There are 14 residues in the CDR3. Germline-derived CDR1 and CDR2 are MNHEY and SMNVEV (reference sequence).

This clone was counted at least ten times. This specimen includes other DNA sequences encoding the same CDR3. This rearrangement joins TRBV18 to TRBJ1-1; D not resolved. The CDR3 runs 16 residues. Trimming took off 0 bases at V and 1 base at J, with 12 bases between the two ends. Germline CDR1 and CDR2: KGHSH and LQKENI. Written as DNA, the CDR3 is TGTGCCAGCTCACCACCTTCCCTCGGCGGGAACACTGAAGCTTTCTTT. This encodes CASSPPSLGGNTEAFF.

Of note for this clone: With a much larger clone just one base away, this may be a read error. The rearrangement links TRBV7-2 to TRBJ1-3, with 7 nucleotides matching TRBD1. This CDR3 spans 14 amino acids. Germline loops: CDR1 SGHTA, CDR2 FQGNSA. V was clipped by 5 bases and J by 0 bases; unmatched bases: 1. CDR3 sequence reads: CASSRDSSGNTIYF. Here the CDR3 DNA reads TGTGCCAGCAGCCGGGACAGCTCTGGAAACACCATATATTTT. The variable domain in full, with the rest retrieved from reference TRBV7-2 and TRBJ1-3, is GAGVSQSPSNKVTEKGKDVELRCDPISGHTALYWYRQSLGQGLEFLIYFQGNSAPDKSGLPSDRFSAERTGGSVSTLTIQRTQQEDSAVYLCASSRDSSGNTIYFGEGSWLTVV.

This sequence joins TRBV30 and TRBJ2-6; D could derive from TRBD1 or TRBD2 (5 bases each). Per germline, CDR1 GTSNPN and CDR2 SVGIG (reference sequence). There are 16 residues in the CDR3. The V end was cut by 2 bases, the J end by 0 bases, with 11 bases between. This CDR3 reads CAWSRGPNSGANVLTF. The CDR3 DNA reads TGTGCCTGGAGTCGGGGCCCGAACTCTGGGGCCAACGTCCTGACTTTC.

CDR3 sequence (DNA): TGTGCCAGCAGTGAAAGTGGGGCTCTTGGAAACACCATATATTTT. It encodes CASSESGALGNTIYF. The chain carries TRBV2 and TRBJ1-3; perhaps TRBD1 as D (5 bases). Trimming removed 2 bases at V and 3 bases at J, with 11 bases between. The CDR3 runs 15 residues. The germline gives CDR1 SNHLY, CDR2 FYNNEI.

The chain carries TRBV5-6 and TRBJ2-5; D call uncertain. Trimming removed 1 base at V and 5 bases at J, with 3 bases between. The CDR3 loop spans 11 amino acids. Germline CDR1 is SGHDT and CDR2 is YYEEEE. The CDR3 protein is CASSLLETQYF. The CDR3 bases are TGTGCCAGCAGCTTGTTGGAGACCCAGTACTTC. The variable domain in full, with the rest retrieved from reference TRBV5-6 and TRBJ2-5, is DAGVTQSPTHLIKTRGQQVTLRCSPKSGHDTVSWYQQALGQGPQFIFQYYEEEERQRGNFPDRFSGHQFPNYSSELNVNALLLGDSALYLCASSLLETQYFGPGTRLLVL.

Turning to this clone: At the DNA level, this CDR3 is encoded by other sequences in the same sample as well. CDR3 sequence reads: CASSLAGTDTQYF. The CDR3, as DNA: TGTGCCAGCAGCTTAGCGGGAACAGATACGCAGTATTTT. The chain joins TRBV11-3 to TRBJ2-3, with D maybe TRBD2 (5 bases). The CDR3 contains 13 residues. The germline V gene encodes CDR1 SGHNT and CDR2 YENEEA. V gave up 1 base and J gave up 3 bases, with 5 bases separating them.

V is TRBV27 and J is TRBJ1-5; D not resolved. Germline V CDR1 and CDR2: MNHEY, SMNVEV (reference sequence). This CDR3 is 13 amino acids long. Trimming took off 3 bases at V and 0 bases at J, with 3 bases between the two ends. The CDR3 region has the DNA TGTGCCAGCAGTTTCTATAGCAATCAGCCCCAGCATTTT. Amino acid sequence: CASSFYSNQPQHF.

On this clone: With only one base between it and a far larger clone, this is likely a read error. The CDR3 end shows no conserved phenylalanine or tryptophan, and so a read error is likely. The chain combines TRBV5-6 with TRBJ1-2, with a weak D call TRBD1 (5 bases). This CDR3 has 13 residues. Trimming cost V 1 base and J 3 bases, with 7 bases left between them. Germline V lookup: CDR1 SGHDT, CDR2 YYEEEE. The CDR3 here is CASSLWDHYGYTS. Here the CDR3 DNA reads TGTGCCAGCAGCTTGTGGGACCACTATGGCTACACCTCC.

The chain combines TRBV7-2 with TRBJ2-7; a weak D match, TRBD2 (6 bases). Germline CDR1 and CDR2: SGHTA and FQGNSA. The CDR3 is 15 amino acids. V was cut by 0 bases and J by 6 bases, with 15 bases left in between. CDR3 amino acids: CASSLAGGSSSEQYF. The CDR3 region has the DNA TGTGCCAGCAGCTTAGCTGGGGGGTCGTCTAGCGAGCAGTACTTC.

The sample holds a few counts of this clone. CDR3 protein: CASSMTVQETQYF. The CDR3 coding sequence is TGTGCCAGTAGTATGACGGTACAAGAGACCCAGTACTTC. This sequence joins TRBV19 and TRBJ2-5; the D is unclear. With 3 bases removed from V and 2 bases from J, the gap between germline ends came to 7 bases. From germline, CDR1 is LNHDA and CDR2 SQIVND (reference sequence). This CDR3 has 13 amino acids.

The V call is TRBV5-1, the J call TRBJ2-7; 9 positions agree with TRBD1. This CDR3 region has 14 residues. The trim removed 4 bases at V and 4 bases at J, leaving 6 bases unmatched. CDR1 and CDR2 from the germline V gene are SGHRS and YFSETQ. This CDR3 reads CASSTGTGRYEQYF. The CDR3 nucleotides are TGCGCCAGCAGCACCGGGACAGGGCGGTACGAGCAGTACTTC.

The rearrangement joins TRBV4-1 to TRBJ1-2; D is unresolved. The CDR3 spans 13 residues. CDR1 is MGHRA and CDR2 is YSYEKL in the germline V gene. The ends were cut back, 3 bases at V and 4 bases at J, with 9 bases in the middle. The CDR3 loop is CASSHPASYGYTF. CDR3 nucleotides: TGCGCCAGCAGCCACCCGGCCAGCTATGGCTACACCTTC.

This clone was found once. V gene TRBV9 combines with J gene TRBJ2-5, with TRBD2 matching 7 bases. The CDR3 consists of 16 residues. Germline V gene lookup returns CDR1 SGDLS and CDR2 YYNGEE. Trimming removed 4 bases from V and 7 bases from J; junction bases left unmatched: 16. As DNA, the CDR3 is TGTGCCAGCAGCCCCCAGACTAGCTTGGCCGATGGGACCCAGTACTTC. Translating gives CASSPQTSLADGTQYF.

The J gene is TRBJ2-6, the V gene TRBV7-3; D not certain. CDR3 length: 15 residues. CDR1 is SGHTA and CDR2 is FQGTGA in the germline V gene. V shed 5 bases and J shed 2 bases, with 10 bases lying between them. As DNA, the CDR3 is TGTGCCAGCAGCCCCTCGATCCCTGGGGCCAACGTCCTGACTTTC. Its translation is CASSPSIPGANVLTF.

The chain employs TRBV29-1 and TRBJ1-4; weak D call: TRBD1 (5 bases). V was clipped by 5 bases and J by 5 bases, with 9 bases between them. The CDR3 sequence is 12 residues long. Germline V gene data show CDR1 as SQVTM and CDR2 as ANQGSEA. The CDR3 sequence is CSVRRENEKLFF. For the CDR3, the DNA is TGCAGCGTTCGCAGGGAGAATGAAAAACTGTTTTTT. Full variable domain (remainder filled in from reference TRBV29-1 and TRBJ1-4): SAVISQKPSRDICQRGTSLTIQCQVDSQVTMMFWYRQQPGQSLTLIATANQGSEATYESGFVIDKFPISRPNLTFSTLTVSNMSPEDSSIYLCSVRRENEKLFFGSGTQLSVL.

The J gene is TRBJ2-1, the V gene TRBV4-1; 7 bases agree with TRBD2. Germline assignment: CDR1 MGHRA and CDR2 YSYEKL. The CDR3 totals 16 residues. Trimming removed 1 base from V and 0 bases from J; junction bases left unmatched: 3. The CDR3 region has the DNA TGCGCCAGCAGCCAAGGACTAGCCTACTCCTACAATGAGCAGTTCTTC. Amino acids: CASSQGLAYSYNEQFF.

The chain combines TRBV19 with TRBJ1-3, with 7 bases that match TRBD1. CDR1 is LNHDA and CDR2 is SQIVND in the germline V gene (reference sequence). V was pared by 6 bases and J by 0 bases, with 5 bases of the junction left unmatched. This CDR3 spans 15 amino acids. In DNA, the CDR3 is TGTGCCAGTAGCGAACAGGGGCACTCTGGAAACACCATATATTTT. The encoded protein is CASSEQGHSGNTIYF.